This TCR beta chain stems from a study of tumour-infiltrating T cells in Burkitt lymphoma (dated by TCRdb to the early 2020s). In terms of the full investigation: When TCR repertoire data were correlated with clinical outcome, productive clonality turned out to predict both overall and progression-free survival, independent of established prognosticators, age at diagnosis among them.

Here V drops 1 base and J drops 0 bases, and the junction holds 3 bases not matched to any gene. Reading the germline V gene (reference sequence) gives CDR1 SEHNR and CDR2 FQNEAQ. The CDR3 numbers 17 residues from cysteine through phenylalanine. Only the CDR3 region is kept as DNA, spanning 51 bases read in frame from base 1. Worth noting for this clone: The clone's antigen remains unknown. Base qualities are not at hand, and no much larger clone is one base apart.

Library preparation was by the immunoSEQ multiplex PCR assay. Imported from immuneACCESS, the table was reduced by TCRdb to in-frame sequences with V and J called. These copies leave out some clones; in studies compared against another copy, an unresolved V gene accounts for under half, and the cause of the remainder is not known. The sample includes 15,000 to 20,000 clones, with about 80% observed a single time. Approximately 2.1% of the sample belongs to the ten largest clones. Recombination connected TRBV7-9 to TRBJ2-6, with TRBD1 identical over 7 junction bases. Sequenced material: tumor tissue. This TCR came from a human donor with diffuse large B-cell lymphoma. The CDR3 region has the sequence CASSLVSGGSGANVLTF. The DNA sequence reads TGTGCCAGCAGCTTAGTTTCAGGGGGCTCTGGGGCCAACGTCCTGACTTTC.